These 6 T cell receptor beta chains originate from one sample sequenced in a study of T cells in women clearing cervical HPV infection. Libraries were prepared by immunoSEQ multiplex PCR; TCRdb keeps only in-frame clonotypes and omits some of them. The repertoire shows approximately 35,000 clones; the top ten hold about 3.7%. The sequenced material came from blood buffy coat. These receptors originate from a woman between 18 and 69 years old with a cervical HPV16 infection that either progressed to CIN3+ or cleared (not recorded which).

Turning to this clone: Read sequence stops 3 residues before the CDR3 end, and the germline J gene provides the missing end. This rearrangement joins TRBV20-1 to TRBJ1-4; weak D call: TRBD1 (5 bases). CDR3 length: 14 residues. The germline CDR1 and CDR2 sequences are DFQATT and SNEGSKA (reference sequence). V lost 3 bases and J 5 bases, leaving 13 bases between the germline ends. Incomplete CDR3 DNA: TGCAGTGCTAGTCATGGGGCTGGGAATGAAAAA. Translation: CSASHGAGNEK. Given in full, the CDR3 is CSASHGAGNEKLFF.

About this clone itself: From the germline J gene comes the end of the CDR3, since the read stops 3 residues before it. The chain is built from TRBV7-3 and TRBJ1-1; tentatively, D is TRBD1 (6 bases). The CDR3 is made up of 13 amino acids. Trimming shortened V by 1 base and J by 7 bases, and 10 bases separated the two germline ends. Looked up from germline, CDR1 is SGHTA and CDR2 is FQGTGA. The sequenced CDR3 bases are TGTGCCAGCAGCTTAATACTGGACAGTGAA. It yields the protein CASSLILDSE. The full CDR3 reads CASSLILDSEAFF.

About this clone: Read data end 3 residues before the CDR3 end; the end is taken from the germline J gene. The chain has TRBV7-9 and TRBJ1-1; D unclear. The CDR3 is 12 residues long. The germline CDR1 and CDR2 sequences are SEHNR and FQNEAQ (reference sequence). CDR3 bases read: TGTGCCAGCAGCTTAGATCCAGGTGAG. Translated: CASSLDPGE. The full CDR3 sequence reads CASSLDPGEAFF.

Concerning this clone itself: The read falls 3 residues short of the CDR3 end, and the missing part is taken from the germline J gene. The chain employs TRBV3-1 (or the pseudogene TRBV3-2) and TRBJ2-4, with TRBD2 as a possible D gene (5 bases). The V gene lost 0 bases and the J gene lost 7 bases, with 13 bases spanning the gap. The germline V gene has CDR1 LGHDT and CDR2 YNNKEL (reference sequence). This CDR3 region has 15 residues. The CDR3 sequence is CASSQDYEGRNIQYF. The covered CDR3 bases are TGTGCCAGCAGCCAAGATTACGAGGGTCGTAACATT.

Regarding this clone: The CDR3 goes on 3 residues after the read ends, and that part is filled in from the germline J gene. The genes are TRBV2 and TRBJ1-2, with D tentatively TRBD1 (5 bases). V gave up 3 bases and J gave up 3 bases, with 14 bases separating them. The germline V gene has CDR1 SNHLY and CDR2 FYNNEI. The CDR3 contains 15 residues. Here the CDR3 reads CASSDLEGPDYGYTF. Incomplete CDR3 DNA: TGTGCCAGCAGTGACTTGGAGGGGCCGGACTATGGC.

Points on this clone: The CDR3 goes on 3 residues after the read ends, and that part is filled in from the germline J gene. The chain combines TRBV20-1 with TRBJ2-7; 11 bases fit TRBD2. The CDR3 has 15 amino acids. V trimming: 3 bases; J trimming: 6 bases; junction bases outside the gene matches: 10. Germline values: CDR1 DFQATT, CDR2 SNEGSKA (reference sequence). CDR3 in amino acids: CSARGGDTSGGEQYF. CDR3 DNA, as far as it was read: TGCAGTGCTAGGGGGGGGGACACTAGCGGGGGCGAG.